These 24 T cell receptor beta chains share one sample of origin, sequenced in a study of cytotoxic CD8 clonotypes in ibrutinib-treated CLL. Assay used: immunoSEQ multiplex PCR; TCRdb lists only in-frame clones, some missing. Of hundreds of thousands of clones listed, under 75% were seen once; the top ten hold approximately 15%. The sample was PBMCs, taken after 24 months of ibrutinib treatment. These TCRs come from a human donor with chronic lymphocytic leukemia.

The chain employs TRBV5-6 and TRBJ2-2; D perhaps matches TRBD2 (5 bases). The CDR3 length is 15 residues. With 0 bases removed from V and 4 bases from J, the gap between germline ends came to 10 bases. From germline, CDR1 is SGHDT and CDR2 YYEEEE. The CDR3 loop is CASSLARTFTGELFF. The CDR3 DNA sequence: TGTGCCAGCAGCTTGGCCAGGACTTTCACCGGGGAGCTGTTTTTT.

This sequence joins TRBV7-2 and TRBJ2-7, with unresolved D. V gave up 3 bases and J gave up 3 bases, with 12 bases separating them. This CDR3 has 14 residues. The V gene's germline CDR1 is SGHTA and CDR2 FQGNSA. CDR3 residues: CASSFLRTDYEQYF. CDR3 bases: TGTGCCAGCAGCTTCCTCCGGACGGACTACGAGCAGTACTTC.

This sequence joins TRBV2 and TRBJ2-7; 8 positions match TRBD2. The CDR3 length is 14 residues. Germline loops: CDR1 SNHLY, CDR2 FYNNEI. V lost 6 bases to trimming and J lost 5 bases; unmatched junction nucleotides: 9. Here the CDR3 DNA reads TGTGCCAGCAGATCTGGACTAGCCGTCAACGAGCAGTACTTC. This gives the protein CASRSGLAVNEQYF.

Of note for this clone: One end of the junction fails to match germline, which may point to a read error. The chain uses TRBV7-7 and TRBJ2-5; D remains unclear. The CDR3 is made up of 11 amino acids. CDR1 and CDR2 from the germline V gene are SSHAT and FNYEAQ (reference sequence). The chain's CDR3 is CASSPLGTQYF. The CDR3 DNA reads TGTGCTAGCAGCCCCCTGGGGACCCAGTACTTC.

Regarding this clone: A much larger clonotype is one base distant, so this may be a read error. The chain employs TRBV27 and TRBJ2-5; D call uncertain. The germline V gene has CDR1 MNHEY and CDR2 SMNVEV (reference sequence). The CDR3 is 11 residues long. The ends were cut back, 4 bases at V and 5 bases at J, with 5 bases in the middle. The CDR3 is CASSYGETQYF. In nucleotides, the CDR3 is TGTGCCAGCAGTTATGGGGAGACCCAGTACTTC.

This chain links TRBV5-5 with TRBJ1-4; D not certain. V was shortened by 4 bases and J by 0 bases, with 7 bases between the two germline ends. CDR1 is SGHKS and CDR2 is YYEKEE in the germline V gene (reference sequence). The CDR3 is 14 amino acids. Written as DNA, the CDR3 is TGTGCCAGCAGCGCGGACGCAACTAATGAAAAACTGTTTTTT. Protein product: CASSADATNEKLFF.

This chain connects TRBV29-1 to TRBJ2-2, with 8 positions matching TRBD1. This CDR3 comprises 14 residues. J gave up 5 bases and V 4 bases, and 6 bases lay outside the gene matches. CDR1 and CDR2 (germline): SQVTM, ANQGSEA. As DNA, the CDR3 is TGCAGCGTTGGTCGGACAGGGTTTACCGGGGAGCTGTTTTTT. Translation gives CSVGRTGFTGELFF.

The chain is built from TRBV30 and TRBJ2-7, with a possible D match to TRBD2 (7 bases). From germline, CDR1 is GTSNPN and CDR2 SVGIG (reference sequence). The CDR3 loop spans 13 amino acids. Trimming removed 4 bases from V and 6 bases from J, with 16 bases in between. CDR3 nucleotide sequence: TGTGCCTGGACCCAACGAGGGGGGGCCGAGCAGTACTTC. As protein: CAWTQRGGAEQYF.

The genes are TRBV4-1 and TRBJ2-1, with D possibly matching TRBD2 (6 bases). The germline V gene has CDR1 MGHRA and CDR2 YSYEKL. With 6 bases removed from V and 6 bases from J, the gap between germline ends came to 12 bases. The CDR3 runs 13 residues. CDR3 sequence: CASRLDGGNEQFF. The CDR3 DNA is TGCGCCAGCAGACTGGACGGGGGCAATGAGCAGTTCTTC.

The table lists this clone with a few counts. This chain connects TRBV27 to TRBJ2-7; perhaps TRBD1 as D (7 bases). This CDR3 has 15 amino acids. Trimming shortened V by 4 bases and J by 0 bases, and 13 bases separated the two germline ends. The germline gives CDR1 MNHEY, CDR2 SMNVEV (reference sequence). The CDR3 nucleotides are TGTGCCAGCAGTTACTCAGGGGGAGGCTCCTACGAGCAGTACTTC. This encodes CASSYSGGGSYEQYF.

V usage is TRBV10-3 and J usage is TRBJ2-1, with D unclear. The CDR3 length is 11 residues. V lost 6 bases and J 8 bases, leaving 8 bases between the germline ends. CDR1 and CDR2 (germline): ENHRY, SYGVKD. The CDR3: CAISVEDEQFF. CDR3 nucleotides: TGTGCCATCAGCGTTGAAGATGAGCAGTTCTTC.

The chain's CDR3 is CASSFLTTGAGELFF. Here the CDR3 DNA reads TGCGCCAGCAGCTTTCTCACAACGGGGGCCGGGGAGCTGTTTTTT. This chain uses TRBV5-1 with TRBJ2-2, with TRBD2 as a possible D gene (6 bases). CDR1 and CDR2 (germline): SGHRS, YFSETQ. V was cut by 2 bases and J by 6 bases, with 14 bases left in between. CDR3 length equals 15 residues.

This chain uses TRBV9 with TRBJ2-7, with unresolved D. CDR3 size: 13 residues. Deletions cut 0 bases from V and 3 bases from J, with 7 bases between. The V gene's germline CDR1 is SGDLS and CDR2 YYNGEE. The CDR3, as DNA: TGTGCCAGCAGCGTAGGTGCCAGCTACGAGCAGTACTTC. Amino acids: CASSVGASYEQYF.

The genes are TRBV7-9 and TRBJ2-2, with TRBD2 as a possible D gene (5 bases). V was pared by 1 base and J by 0 bases, with 9 bases between. This CDR3 has 16 amino acids. Germline V CDR1 and CDR2: SEHNR, FQNEAQ (reference sequence). In DNA form, the CDR3 reads TGTGCCAGCAGCTTAGGCGTGGGAGCGAACACCGGGGAGCTGTTTTTT. Translated: CASSLGVGANTGELFF.

This chain joins TRBV5-1 and TRBJ1-1; unclear D gene. The CDR3 contains 14 residues. Germline CDR1 SGHRS, CDR2 YFSETQ. The V gene lost 7 bases and the J gene lost 3 bases, with 16 bases spanning the gap. The DNA of the CDR3 is TGCGCCAGCCCCCACAAAGAGGGTTACACTGAAGCTTTCTTT. Translation: CASPHKEGYTEAFF.

This clone appeared a single time. CDR3 sequence reads: CSAGGQQETQYF. Written as DNA, the CDR3 is TGCAGCGCCGGGGGGCAGCAAGAGACCCAGTACTTC. V usage is TRBV29-1 and J usage is TRBJ2-5; a possible D gene is TRBD2 (7 bases). CDR3 length: 12 amino acids. Germline-derived CDR1 and CDR2 are SQVTM and ANQGSEA. V lost 7 bases and J lost 2, with 11 bases in between.

The chain couples TRBV7-2 to TRBJ2-7, with D maybe TRBD1 (6 bases). Between the trimmed V and J ends, which lost 0 bases and 5 bases, there was a span of 17 bases. Germline V gene lookup returns CDR1 SGHTA and CDR2 FQGNSA. This CDR3 has 16 amino acids. Written as DNA, the CDR3 is TGTGCCAGCAGCTTAGCCACTACCTCGGGACAAAACGAGCAGTACTTC. This sequence encodes CASSLATTSGQNEQYF. Full variable domain (remainder filled in from reference TRBV7-2 and TRBJ2-7): GAGVSQSPSNKVTEKGKDVELRCDPISGHTALYWYRQSLGQGLEFLIYFQGNSAPDKSGLPSDRFSAERTGGSVSTLTIQRTQQEDSAVYLCASSLATTSGQNEQYFGPGTRLTVT.

The genes are TRBV27 and TRBJ2-1, with 11 positions matching TRBD1. V lost 3 bases and J lost 7; bases outside the gene matches: 23. Germline loops: CDR1 MNHEY, CDR2 SMNVEV (reference sequence). The CDR3 length is 21 residues. CDR3 nucleotides: TGTGCCAGCAGTTTGCTAAGCCCGGGACAGGGGGGACTGTCTAAAGGAAATGAGCAGTTCTTC. It specifies CASSLLSPGQGGLSKGNEQFF.

The V and J genes are TRBV27 and TRBJ2-5; TRBD2 is a possible D gene (6 bases). Germline loops: CDR1 MNHEY, CDR2 SMNVEV (reference sequence). V gave up 4 bases and J gave up 9 bases, with 21 bases separating them. The CDR3 is 15 amino acids. The CDR3 DNA sequence: TGTGCCAGCAGTTCCTCAACGACTAGTCTAAGGGCCCAGTACTTC. This codes for CASSSSTTSLRAQYF.

The chain uses TRBV7-9 and TRBJ1-3, with TRBD1 identical over 7 bases. Germline trimming cut 6 bases from V and 0 bases from J; bases unmatched to any gene: 11. CDR1 and CDR2 (germline): SEHNR, FQNEAQ (reference sequence). The CDR3 is made up of 17 amino acids. CDR3 residues: CASRLHRQGSSGNTIYF. The CDR3 bases are TGTGCCAGCAGGCTTCACCGACAGGGTAGCTCTGGAAACACCATATATTTT.

A single count supports this clone. The chain employs TRBV9 and TRBJ2-2; 7 nucleotides agree with TRBD1. Germline V gene sequence: CDR1 SGDLS, CDR2 YYNGEE. The CDR3 totals 15 residues. The J segment lost 0 bases and the V segment lost 3 bases, leaving 2 bases of the junction unmatched. As DNA, the CDR3 is TGTGCCAGCAGCGCTACAGGGGCGAACACCGGGGAGCTGTTTTTT. It codes for CASSATGANTGELFF.

The genes are TRBV19 and TRBJ2-7; possibly TRBD1 or TRBD2 for D (6 bases each). The CDR3 has 14 amino acids. Germline loops: CDR1 LNHDA, CDR2 SQIVND (reference sequence). V was trimmed by 3 bases and J by 3 bases, leaving 12 bases between them. The CDR3 bases are TGTGCCAGTAGTATTGCTAGGGGGGACTACGAGCAGTACTTC. It is translated as CASSIARGDYEQYF.

This clone has more than one count but fewer than ten. The genes are TRBV30 and TRBJ2-7; TRBD1 matches 8 bases. CDR3 length: 12 amino acids. The ends lost 2 bases at V and 6 bases at J; junction bases unmatched: 3. Germline values: CDR1 GTSNPN, CDR2 SVGIG (reference sequence). In DNA form, the CDR3 reads TGTGCCTGGAGTTCCAGGGGGCTCGAGCAGTACTTC. This encodes CAWSSRGLEQYF.

The CDR3 here is CASSANTSPGTRGTGELFF. For the CDR3, the DNA is TGTGCCAGCAGCGCCAACACCTCCCCCGGGACTAGGGGCACCGGGGAGCTGTTTTTT. V usage is TRBV9 and J usage is TRBJ2-2; TRBD2 aligns across 8 bases. Germline V gene data show CDR1 as SGDLS and CDR2 as YYNGEE. Trimming cost V 3 bases and J 4 bases; bases outside gene matches: 17. This CDR3 is 19 amino acids long.